In this sample, the clone carrying this TCR beta chain turned up once. As yet, its antigen is unknown. CDR3 length equals 14 residues. Trimming removed 3 bases from V and 7 bases from J, with 15 bases in between. Germline V CDR1 and CDR2: SEHNR, FQNEAQ (reference sequence). The PCR used 60 Vbeta and 13 Jbeta primers. Method: immunoSEQ multiplex PCR; TCRdb's copy keeps in-frame clones and lacks some. The data hold tens of thousands of clones, with approximately 60% observed a single time. This sample stems from a study of cytomegalovirus exposure and HLA in healthy donors. Study results and limitations: When a later analysis was performed, an Asian-associated ancestry cluster reportedly had fewer N-insertions than the roughly 630-donor mean.

The origin of this receptor is a woman between 50 and 59 years old in good health and CMV-seronegative. The gene calls are TRBV7-9 and TRBJ1-1, with a weak D call TRBD1 (5 bases). The sample comprised PBMCs. DNA of the CDR3: TGTGCCAGCAGCTTCGGTGGCAGGGATGGTGAAGCTTTCTTT. It is translated as CASSFGGRDGEAFF.